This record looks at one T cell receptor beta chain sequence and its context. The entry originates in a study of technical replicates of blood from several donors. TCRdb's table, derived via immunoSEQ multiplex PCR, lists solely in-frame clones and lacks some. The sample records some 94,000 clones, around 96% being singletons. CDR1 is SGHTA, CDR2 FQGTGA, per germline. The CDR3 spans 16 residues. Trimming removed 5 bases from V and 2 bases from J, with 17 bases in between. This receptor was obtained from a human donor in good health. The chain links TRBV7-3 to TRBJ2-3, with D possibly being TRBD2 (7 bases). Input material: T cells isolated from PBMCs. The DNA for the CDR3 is TGTGCCAGCAGCGCGGGGGCCCAGATCTACACAGATACGCAGTATTTT. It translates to CASSAGAQIYTDTQYF. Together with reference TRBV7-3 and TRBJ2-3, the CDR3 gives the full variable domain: GAGVSQTPSNKVTEKGKYVELRCDPISGHTALYWYRQSLGQGPEFLIYFQGTGAADDSGLPNDRFFAVRPEGSVSTLKIQRTERGDSAVYLCASSAGAQIYTDTQYFGPGTRLTVL.